This TCR beta chain was obtained from a study of control samples from healthy donors and cancer patients. Trimming pared 1 base from V and 6 bases from J, leaving 13 bases between. Germline lookup yields CDR1 MNHNS and CDR2 SASEGT. The CDR3 spans 14 residues. The assay was immunoSEQ multiplex PCR, and TCRdb's table has in-frame clones only and misses some. The table shows some 130,000 clones, with around 96% occurring only once. This clonotype was obtained from a man between 25 and 39 years old in good health. Sequencing was carried out using blood. V usage is TRBV6-1 and J usage is TRBJ2-7; D possibly corresponds to TRBD1 (6 bases). For the CDR3, the DNA is TGTGCCAGCAGTGAAGGACAGGAGCATGCCGAGCAGTACTTC. Encoded protein: CASSEGQEHAEQYF.